A single sample is the source of the 29 T cell receptor beta chains below, sequenced in a study of regulatory and conventional T cells in RAG deficiency. Clones were read by immunoSEQ multiplex PCR, and TCRdb kept only the in-frame ones, dropping some. The sample has under 7,500 clones, more than 75% seen once; the top ten hold 9.5% to 15%. These sequences were also reported in another study, on regulatory T cells. That source notes: Amplification used 52 TRBV primers and 13 TRBJ primers.

The sample comprised CD8+ T cells sorted from blood. These receptor sequences come from a human donor in good health.

The V and J genes are TRBV7-2 and TRBJ1-1, with TRBD1 identical over 8 bases. Looked up from germline, CDR1 is SGHTA and CDR2 is FQGNSA. Trimming removed 5 bases from V and 0 bases from J; junction bases left unmatched: 5. The CDR3 spans 15 residues. The CDR3 DNA follows: TGTGCCAGCAGCCACGGGACAGGAATGAACACTGAAGCTTTCTTT. Translation gives CASSHGTGMNTEAFF.

This chain joins TRBV6-6 and TRBJ1-1, with D maybe TRBD1 (5 bases). Germline-derived CDR1 and CDR2 are MNHNY and SVGAGI (reference sequence). The ends were cut back, 5 bases at V and 1 base at J, with 8 bases in the middle. The length of the CDR3 is 13 residues. CDR3 in amino acids: CASSLGGNTEAFF. CDR3 DNA: TGTGCCAGCAGTCTTGGGGGGAACACTGAAGCTTTCTTT.

This sequence joins TRBV30 and TRBJ2-3; D perhaps matches TRBD1 (5 bases). The CDR3 consists of 13 residues. V gave up 2 bases and J gave up 2 bases, with 8 bases separating them. CDR1 is GTSNPN, CDR2 SVGIG, per germline (reference sequence). The CDR3 sequence is CAWSKGHTDTQYF. The CDR3 DNA sequence: TGTGCCTGGAGTAAGGGGCACACAGATACGCAGTATTTT. Combining the CDR3 with reference TRBV30 and TRBJ2-3 gives the whole variable domain SQTIHQWPATLVQPVGSPLSLECTVEGTSNPNLYWYRQAAGRGLQLLFYSVGIGQISSEVPQNLSASRPQDRQFILSSKKLLLSDSGFYLCAWSKGHTDTQYFGPGTRLTVL.

This clone was picked up a small number of times. The rearrangement links TRBV21-1 to TRBJ1-1. TRBV21-1 is annotated as a pseudogene. The CDR3 consists of 15 residues. The CDR3 nucleotides are TGTGCCAGCAGCAAACCACCGAGGGGGAACACTGAAGCTTTCTTT. This encodes CASSKPPRGNTEAFF.

The rearrangement joins TRBV11-2 to TRBJ1-1; tentative D call: TRBD1 (5 bases). Germline loops: CDR1 SGHAT, CDR2 FQNNGV. The CDR3 has 15 residues. Trimming took off 4 bases at V and 2 bases at J, with 14 bases between the two ends. The CDR3 here is CASSSGTASNTEAFF. The CDR3 bases are TGTGCCAGCAGCTCAGGGACGGCGAGCAACACTGAAGCTTTCTTT.

The V gene is TRBV4-1, the J gene TRBJ1-1, with 8 nucleotides matching TRBD1. V was clipped by 2 bases and J by 0 bases; unmatched bases: 8. Germline V gene sequence: CDR1 MGHRA, CDR2 YSYEKL. The CDR3 covers 17 residues. This chain's CDR3 is CASSQTTGEGMNTEAFF. CDR3 in DNA: TGCGCCAGCAGCCAAACGACAGGGGAGGGGATGAACACTGAAGCTTTCTTT.

The genes are TRBV6-5 and TRBJ1-1, with D perhaps TRBD1 (6 bases). This CDR3 is 13 amino acids long. The V end lost 2 bases, the J end lost 4 bases, and 8 bases lay between the germline ends. The germline V gene has CDR1 MNHEY and CDR2 SVGAGI. The CDR3 spells CASSYGGGTEAFF. CDR3 in DNA: TGTGCCAGCAGTTACGGAGGGGGCACTGAAGCTTTCTTT.

The CDR3 sequence is CAGKEQARDEQYF. CDR3 coding DNA: TGCGCCGGAAAGGAACAGGCACGGGACGAGCAGTACTTC. V and J are TRBV10-1 and TRBJ2-7; possible D gene TRBD1, 5 bases. Trimming pared 11 bases from V and 5 bases from J, leaving 19 bases between. This CDR3 has 13 residues. The germline V gene encodes CDR1 WNHNN and CDR2 SYGVQD (reference sequence).

This chain links TRBV27 with TRBJ1-1; the D is unclear. Germline CDR1 is MNHEY and CDR2 is SMNVEV (reference sequence). Trimming took off 8 bases at V and 7 bases at J, with 17 bases between the two ends. This CDR3 has 13 residues. The CDR3 here is CASGFRAFDEAFF. CDR3 nucleotide sequence: TGTGCCAGCGGATTCCGTGCCTTTGATGAAGCTTTCTTT.

CDR3 amino acids: CASSLKPGQGFVNTEAFF. CDR3 in DNA: TGTGCCAGCAGCTTGAAGCCGGGACAGGGTTTTGTGAACACTGAAGCTTTCTTT. The chain uses TRBV5-6 and TRBJ1-1, with 9 nucleotides matching TRBD1. With V trimmed by 1 base and J by 0 bases, 10 bases remained unmatched. CDR1 is SGHDT and CDR2 is YYEEEE in the germline V gene. This CDR3 contains 18 residues.

The V and J genes are TRBV5-1 and TRBJ1-2; perhaps TRBD1 as D (5 bases). CDR3 size: 13 residues. Per germline, CDR1 SGHRS and CDR2 YFSETQ. V gave up 6 bases and J gave up 6 bases, with 15 bases separating them. CDR3 residues: CASTLGGANGYTF. CDR3 sequence (DNA): TGCGCCAGCACCCTGGGAGGGGCAAATGGCTACACCTTC. Together with reference TRBV5-1 and TRBJ1-2, the CDR3 gives the full variable domain: KAGVTQTPRYLIKTRGQQVTLSCSPISGHRSVSWYQQTPGQGLQFLFEYFSETQRNKGNFPGRFSGRQFSNSRSEMNVSTLELGDSALYLCASTLGGANGYTFGSGTRLTVV.

This clone was seen once. The gene calls are TRBV28 and TRBJ2-7; 7 nucleotides agree with TRBD1. V lost 6 bases, J lost 3 bases, and 11 bases stayed unmatched. The CDR3 loop spans 15 amino acids. The germline V gene has CDR1 MDHEN and CDR2 SYDVKM. The CDR3 DNA is TGTGCCAGCAGCCAGACAGGGTTTGCCGTCTACGAGCAGTACTTC. Translated, it gives CASSQTGFAVYEQYF.

This rearrangement joins TRBV11-2 to TRBJ2-1, with D unresolved. Germline CDR1 is SGHAT and CDR2 is FQNNGV. The CDR3 loop spans 13 amino acids. V was cut by 0 bases and J by 3 bases, with 3 bases left in between. The CDR3 spells CASSLDDYNEQFF. The CDR3 DNA reads as TGTGCCAGCAGCTTAGACGACTACAATGAGCAGTTCTTC.

This sequence joins TRBV9 and TRBJ1-1, with 8 bases fitting TRBD1. The trim removed 5 bases at V and 2 bases at J, leaving 5 bases unmatched. The CDR3 is 14 residues long. CDR1 and CDR2 from the germline V gene are SGDLS and YYNGEE. Here the CDR3 DNA reads TGTGCCAGCAGTTCAGGGGGCGGAAACACTGAAGCTTTCTTT. Residues: CASSSGGGNTEAFF.

The V call is TRBV19, the J call TRBJ2-2; 7 positions match TRBD2. CDR3 size: 16 residues. The V segment lost 5 bases and the J segment 5 bases; nucleotides outside the gene matches: 11. Per germline, CDR1 LNHDA and CDR2 SQIVND (reference sequence). Here the CDR3 DNA reads TGTGCCAGTAGTCTCAGCGGGGCCCCGATTACCGGGGAGCTGTTTTTT. This codes for CASSLSGAPITGELFF.

The genes are TRBV7-8 and TRBJ2-2; D not certain. With 1 base removed from V and 8 bases from J, the gap between germline ends came to 11 bases. The CDR3 covers 14 residues. The germline gives CDR1 SGHVS, CDR2 FQNEAQ. This CDR3 is CASSLGVGSGELFF. For the CDR3, the DNA is TGTGCCAGCAGCTTAGGGGTCGGGTCGGGGGAGCTGTTTTTT.

This clone was seen a single time. This chain uses TRBV9 with TRBJ2-5; either TRBD1 or TRBD2 may fit D (5 bases each). Germline assignment: CDR1 SGDLS and CDR2 YYNGEE. There are 14 residues in the CDR3. Deletions cut 0 bases from V and 2 bases from J, with 8 bases between. The CDR3 region has the DNA TGTGCCAGCAGCGTAGCTGGGGGTCAAGAGACCCAGTACTTC. Translated: CASSVAGGQETQYF.

This chain uses TRBV6-6 with TRBJ1-2, with 11 bases identical to TRBD1. From germline, CDR1 is MNHNY and CDR2 SVGAGI (reference sequence). This CDR3 has 15 residues. The V gene end was trimmed by 1 base and the J gene end by 8 bases; junction bases not matched to a gene: 6. The CDR3 sequence: CASSYLDRGQRGYTF. CDR3 bases: TGTGCCAGCAGTTACTTGGACAGGGGGCAGAGAGGCTACACCTTC.

This clone was found once. The genes are TRBV15 and TRBJ1-1, with D possibly being TRBD1 (5 bases). V was shortened by 3 bases and J by 5 bases, with 16 bases between the two germline ends. Germline CDR1 is LNHNV and CDR2 is YYDKDF (reference sequence). The CDR3 consists of 15 residues. The CDR3: CATSSVGRILTEAFF. The CDR3 nucleotides read TGTGCCACCAGCAGCGTGGGACGGATACTGACTGAAGCTTTCTTT. Variable domain in full (rest from reference TRBV15 and TRBJ1-1): DAMVIQNPRYQVTQFGKPVTLSCSQTLNHNVMYWYQQKSSQAPKLLFHYYDKDFNNEADTPDNFQSRRPNTSFCFLDIRSPGLGDTAMYLCATSSVGRILTEAFFGQGTRLTVV.

In this sample, this clone turned up once. The chain links TRBV2 to TRBJ2-1; perhaps D is TRBD1 or TRBD2 (5 bases each). V gave up 3 bases and J gave up 8 bases, with 8 bases separating them. From germline, CDR1 is SNHLY and CDR2 FYNNEI. The CDR3 is 12 residues long. The CDR3: CASSDRGHEQFF. CDR3 DNA: TGTGCCAGCAGTGACCGGGGCCATGAGCAGTTCTTC.

This clone showed up just a few times. This rearrangement joins TRBV5-1 to TRBJ2-7; a possible D gene is TRBD2 (6 bases). This CDR3 is 15 amino acids long. Per germline, CDR1 SGHRS and CDR2 YFSETQ. V was clipped by 3 bases and J by 5 bases, with 18 bases between them. Here the CDR3 DNA reads TGCGCCAGCAGCTCCCTTAGGGGAGGTCAGGACGAGCAGTACTTC. This sequence encodes CASSSLRGGQDEQYF.

In its sample, this clone was seen once. The chain uses TRBV7-9 and TRBJ2-7; D ambiguous. V dropped 5 bases and J dropped 0 bases, with 14 bases sitting between them. Germline CDR1 is SEHNR and CDR2 is FQNEAQ (reference sequence). This CDR3 region has 15 residues. The CDR3 DNA is TGTGCCAGCAGCCTTGCTCTCGCCCCCTCCTACGAGCAGTACTTC. Residues: CASSLALAPSYEQYF.

V and J are TRBV9 and TRBJ2-5; 8 bases are shared with TRBD1. This CDR3 region has 16 residues. V shed 4 bases and J 2 bases; nucleotides not matched to a gene: 10. CDR1 is SGDLS, CDR2 YYNGEE, per germline. CDR3 coding DNA: TGTGCCAGCAGCTCATCGAGACAGGGGTTGCAAGAGACCCAGTACTTC. This codes for CASSSSRQGLQETQYF.

V gene TRBV28 combines with J gene TRBJ2-7; tentatively, D is TRBD2 (6 bases). Germline V gives CDR1 MDHEN, CDR2 SYDVKM. The CDR3 contains 14 residues. Trimming stripped 2 bases from V and 2 bases from J, with 10 bases between. The CDR3 DNA reads TGTGCCAGCAGTTTAAGGAGGGGCACCTACGAGCAGTACTTC. As protein: CASSLRRGTYEQYF.

This chain uses TRBV27 with TRBJ2-1, with D perhaps TRBD1 (5 bases). The CDR3 covers 14 residues. The germline CDR1 and CDR2 sequences are MNHEY and SMNVEV (reference sequence). The V end was cut by 2 bases, the J end by 4 bases, with 9 bases between. The CDR3 sequence is CASSLPDSYNEQFF. The CDR3 DNA is TGTGCCAGCAGTTTACCAGACAGTTACAATGAGCAGTTCTTC.

This clone has just one count. V and J are TRBV25-1 and TRBJ2-1; 8 bases agree with TRBD2. V was clipped by 10 bases and J by 2 bases; unmatched bases: 7. This CDR3 is 14 amino acids long. CDR1 is MGHDK, CDR2 SYGVNS, per germline. CDR3 bases: TGTGCCATCGGGGGGGGATTGACCTACAATGAGCAGTTCTTC. As protein: CAIGGGLTYNEQFF.

The gene calls are TRBV6-6 and TRBJ2-7; 9 bases line up with TRBD2. Germline lookup yields CDR1 MNHNY and CDR2 SVGAGI (reference sequence). Unmatched junction bases numbered 8, after V lost 2 bases and J lost 6 bases. This CDR3 is 15 amino acids long. This CDR3 is CASSYDTGTSREQYF. The CDR3, as DNA: TGTGCCAGCAGTTACGACACCGGGACTAGCCGCGAGCAGTACTTC.

The V and J genes are TRBV2 and TRBJ2-3; possibly TRBD1 or TRBD2 for D (6 bases each). The V end lost 4 bases, the J end lost 6 bases, and 14 bases lay between the germline ends. Germline V CDR1 and CDR2: SNHLY, FYNNEI. This CDR3 spans 14 amino acids. This CDR3 is CASSVRGAKDTQYF. The CDR3 DNA is TGTGCCAGCAGTGTTAGGGGGGCTAAGGATACGCAGTATTTT.

J is TRBJ1-6 and V is TRBV2; D is possibly TRBD1 (5 bases). V lost 10 bases to trimming and J lost 5 bases, with 15 bases between them. CDR1 is SNHLY, CDR2 FYNNEI, per germline. The CDR3 is made up of 14 amino acids. The chain's CDR3 is CANGGGVDNSPLHF. CDR3 nucleotides: TGTGCCAATGGGGGTGGGGTCGATAATTCACCCCTCCACTTT.